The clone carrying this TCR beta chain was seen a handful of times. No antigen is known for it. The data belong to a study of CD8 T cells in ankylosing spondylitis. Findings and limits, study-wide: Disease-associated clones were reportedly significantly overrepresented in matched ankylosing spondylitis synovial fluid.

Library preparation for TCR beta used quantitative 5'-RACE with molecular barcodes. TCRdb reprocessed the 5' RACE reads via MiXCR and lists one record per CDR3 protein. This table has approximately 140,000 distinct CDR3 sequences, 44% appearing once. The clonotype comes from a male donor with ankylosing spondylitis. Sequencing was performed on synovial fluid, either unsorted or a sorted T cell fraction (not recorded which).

The CDR3 region has the DNA TGCAGTGGGGCGGACAGGGCAGATACGCAGTATTTT. Its translation is CSGADRADTQYF. The genes are TRBV20-1 and TRBJ2-3; 8 bases are shared with TRBD1. J gave up 4 bases and V 7 bases, and 4 bases lay outside the gene matches. The germline V gene has CDR1 DFQATT and CDR2 SNEGSKA (reference sequence). This CDR3 is built from 12 residues.